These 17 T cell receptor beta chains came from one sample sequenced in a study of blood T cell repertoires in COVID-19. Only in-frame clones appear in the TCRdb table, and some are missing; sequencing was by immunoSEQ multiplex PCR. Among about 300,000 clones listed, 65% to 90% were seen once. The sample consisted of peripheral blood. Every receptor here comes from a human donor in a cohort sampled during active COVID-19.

CDR3 nucleotide sequence: TGTGCCAGCAGCCAACTAGTGGAGACCCAGTACTTC. Its translation is CASSQLVETQYF. V is TRBV7-2 and J is TRBJ2-5; the D gene is possibly TRBD2 (5 bases). The length of the CDR3 is 12 residues. Trimming stripped 5 bases from V and 5 bases from J, with 9 bases between. Per the germline V gene, CDR1 is SGHTA and CDR2 is FQGNSA.

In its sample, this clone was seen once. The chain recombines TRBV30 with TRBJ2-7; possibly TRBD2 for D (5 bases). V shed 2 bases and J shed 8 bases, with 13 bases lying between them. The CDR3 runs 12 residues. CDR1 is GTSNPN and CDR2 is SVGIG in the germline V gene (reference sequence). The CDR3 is CAWSRGRAQQYF. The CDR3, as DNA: TGTGCCTGGAGTCGGGGTAGGGCCCAGCAGTACTTC.

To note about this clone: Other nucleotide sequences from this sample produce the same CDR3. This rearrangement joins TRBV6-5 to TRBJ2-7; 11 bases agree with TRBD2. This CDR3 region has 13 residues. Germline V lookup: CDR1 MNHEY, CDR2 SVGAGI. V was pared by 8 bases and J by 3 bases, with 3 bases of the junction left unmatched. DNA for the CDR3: TGTGCCAGCCGAACTAGCGGGAGCTACGAGCAGTACTTC. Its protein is CASRTSGSYEQYF.

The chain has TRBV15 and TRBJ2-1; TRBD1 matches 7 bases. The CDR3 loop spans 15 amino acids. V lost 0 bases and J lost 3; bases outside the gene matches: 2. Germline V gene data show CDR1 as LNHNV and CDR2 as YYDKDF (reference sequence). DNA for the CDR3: TGTGCCACCAGCAGAGATAGACAGGGCTACAATGAGCAGTTCTTC. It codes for CATSRDRQGYNEQFF.

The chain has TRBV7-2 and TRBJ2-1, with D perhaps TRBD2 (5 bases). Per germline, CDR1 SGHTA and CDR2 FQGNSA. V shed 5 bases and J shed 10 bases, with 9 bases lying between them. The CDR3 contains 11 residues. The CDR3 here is CASSPDWEQFF. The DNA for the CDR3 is TGTGCCAGCAGCCCGGACTGGGAGCAGTTCTTC.

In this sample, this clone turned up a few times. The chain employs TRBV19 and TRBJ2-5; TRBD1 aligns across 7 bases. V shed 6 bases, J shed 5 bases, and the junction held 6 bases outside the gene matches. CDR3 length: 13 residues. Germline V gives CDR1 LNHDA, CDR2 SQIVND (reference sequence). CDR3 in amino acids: CASRPTGRETQYF. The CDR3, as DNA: TGTGCCAGTAGGCCGACAGGGCGGGAGACCCAGTACTTC.

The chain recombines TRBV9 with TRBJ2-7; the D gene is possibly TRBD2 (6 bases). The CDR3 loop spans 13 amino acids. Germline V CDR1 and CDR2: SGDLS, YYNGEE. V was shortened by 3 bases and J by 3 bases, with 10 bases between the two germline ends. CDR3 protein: CASSAGTLYEQYF. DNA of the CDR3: TGTGCCAGCAGCGCTGGGACTCTCTACGAGCAGTACTTC. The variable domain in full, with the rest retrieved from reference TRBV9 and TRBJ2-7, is DSGVTQTPKHLITATGQRVTLRCSPRSGDLSVYWYQQSLDQGLQFLIQYYNGEERAKGNILERFSAQQFPDLHSELNLSSLELGDSALYFCASSAGTLYEQYFGPGTRLTVT.

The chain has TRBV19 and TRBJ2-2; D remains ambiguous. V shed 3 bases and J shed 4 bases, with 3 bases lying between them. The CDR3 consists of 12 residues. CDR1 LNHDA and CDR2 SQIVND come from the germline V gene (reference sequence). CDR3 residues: CASSISTGELFF. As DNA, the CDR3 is TGTGCCAGTAGTATTAGCACCGGGGAGCTGTTTTTT.

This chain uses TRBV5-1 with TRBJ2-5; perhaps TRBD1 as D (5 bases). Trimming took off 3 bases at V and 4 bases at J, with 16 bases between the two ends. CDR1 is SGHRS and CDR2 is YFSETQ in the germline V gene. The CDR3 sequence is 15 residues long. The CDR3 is CASSSYPGFPETQYF. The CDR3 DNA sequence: TGCGCCAGCAGCTCCTACCCAGGGTTCCCAGAGACCCAGTACTTC.

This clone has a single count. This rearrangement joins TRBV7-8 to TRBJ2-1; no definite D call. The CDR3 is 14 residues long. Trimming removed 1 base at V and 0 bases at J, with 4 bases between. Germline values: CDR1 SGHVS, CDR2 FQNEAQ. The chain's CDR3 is CASSLDFSYNEQFF. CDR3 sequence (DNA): TGTGCCAGCAGCTTAGACTTCTCCTACAATGAGCAGTTCTTC.

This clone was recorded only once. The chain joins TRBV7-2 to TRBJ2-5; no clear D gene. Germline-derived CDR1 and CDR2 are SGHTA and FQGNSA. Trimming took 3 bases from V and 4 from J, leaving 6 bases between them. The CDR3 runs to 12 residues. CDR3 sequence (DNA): TGTGCCAGCAGCTTTATCGGAGAGACCCAGTACTTC. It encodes CASSFIGETQYF.

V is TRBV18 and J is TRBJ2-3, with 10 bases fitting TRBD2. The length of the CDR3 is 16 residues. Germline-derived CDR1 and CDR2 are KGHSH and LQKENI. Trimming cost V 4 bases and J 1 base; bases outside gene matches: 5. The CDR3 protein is CASSHTGTSGTDTQYF. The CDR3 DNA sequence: TGTGCCAGCTCACACACCGGGACTAGCGGCACAGATACGCAGTATTTT.

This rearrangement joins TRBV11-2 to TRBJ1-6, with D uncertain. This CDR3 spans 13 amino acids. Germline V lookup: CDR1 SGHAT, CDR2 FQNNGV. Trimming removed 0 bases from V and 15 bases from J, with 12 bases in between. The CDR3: CASSLEIRDVLHF. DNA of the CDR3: TGTGCCAGCAGCTTAGAAATTCGGGATGTCCTCCACTTT.

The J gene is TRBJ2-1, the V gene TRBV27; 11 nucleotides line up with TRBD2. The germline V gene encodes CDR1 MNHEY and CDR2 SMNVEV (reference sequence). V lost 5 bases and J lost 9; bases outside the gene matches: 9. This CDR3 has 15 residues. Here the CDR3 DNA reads TGTGCCAGCAGTCAAATAGCGGGAGGGCCAGGTGAGCAGTTCTTC. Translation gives CASSQIAGGPGEQFF.

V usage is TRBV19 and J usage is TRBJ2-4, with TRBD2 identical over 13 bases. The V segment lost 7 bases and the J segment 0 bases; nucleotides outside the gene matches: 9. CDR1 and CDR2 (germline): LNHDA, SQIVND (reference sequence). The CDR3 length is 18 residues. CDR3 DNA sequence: TGTGCCAGTACCAAACTAGCGGGAGGGTCCAAAGCCAAAAACATTCAGTACTTC. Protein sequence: CASTKLAGGSKAKNIQYF.

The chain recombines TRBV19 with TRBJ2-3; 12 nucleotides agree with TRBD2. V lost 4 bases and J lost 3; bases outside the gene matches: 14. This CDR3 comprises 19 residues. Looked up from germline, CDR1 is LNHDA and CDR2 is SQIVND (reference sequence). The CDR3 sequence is CASSTETSGSWYGTDTQYF. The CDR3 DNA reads TGTGCCAGTAGTACGGAGACTAGCGGGAGTTGGTACGGAACAGATACGCAGTATTTT. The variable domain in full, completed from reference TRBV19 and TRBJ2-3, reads DGGITQSPKYLFRKEGQNVTLSCEQNLNHDAMYWYRQDPGQGLRLIYYSQIVNDFQKGDIAEGYSVSREKKESFPLTVTSAQKNPTAFYLCASSTETSGSWYGTDTQYFGPGTRLTVL.

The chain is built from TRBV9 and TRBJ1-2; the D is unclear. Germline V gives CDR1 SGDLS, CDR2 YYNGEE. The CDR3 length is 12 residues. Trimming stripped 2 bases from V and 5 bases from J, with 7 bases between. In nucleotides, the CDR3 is TGTGCCAGCAGCGTTATGGAGTATGGCTACACCTTC. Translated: CASSVMEYGYTF.